The next 17 T cell receptor beta chains were all read from a single sample in a study of OX40 agonist ivuxolimab in advanced cancers. The library was obtained by the immunoSEQ multiplex PCR assay. TCRdb limited this immuneACCESS table to in-frame rearrangements with V and J called. A share of clones is missing; checked studies link under half to unresolved V genes, and the rest is unexplained. In all, the sample holds 65,000 to 80,000 clones, and 85% of those were seen once. The ten largest clones add up to 0.6% to 0.8% of the sample. The input for sequencing was CD4+ or CD8+ T cells sorted from blood, taken in a trial of the OX40 agonist ivuxolimab. Receptors originate from an adult with an advanced solid tumor such as melanoma, head and neck, liver or kidney cancer.

The J gene is TRBJ1-2, the V gene TRBV11-2; tentative D call: TRBD1 (5 bases). CDR1 is SGHAT, CDR2 FQNNGV, per germline. The ends were cut back, 0 bases at V and 3 bases at J, with 14 bases in the middle. The CDR3 sequence is 16 residues long. This CDR3 reads CASSLEQGQVYYGYTF. CDR3 sequence (DNA): TGTGCCAGCAGCTTAGAGCAGGGTCAGGTATACTATGGCTACACCTTC.

V gene TRBV6-5 combines with J gene TRBJ1-1; D is uncertain. The CDR3 extends over 13 amino acids. Germline CDR1 and CDR2: MNHEY and SVGAGI. The V end lost 2 bases, the J end lost 8 bases, and 12 bases lay between the germline ends. The CDR3 nucleotides are TGTGCCAGCAGTTACCTCGCGGATCGAGAAGCTTTCTTT. Translated, it gives CASSYLADREAFF.

The chain links TRBV6-6 to TRBJ1-4; D is unresolved. CDR1 and CDR2 from the germline V gene are MNHNY and SVGAGI (reference sequence). The CDR3 runs to 12 residues. With 2 bases removed from V and 11 bases from J, the gap between germline ends came to 9 bases. The CDR3, as DNA: TGTGCCAGCAGTTACGTGGGTGGGAAACTGTTTTTT. It encodes CASSYVGGKLFF.

The V gene is TRBV6-1, the J gene TRBJ2-1; TRBD2 agrees at 14 bases. The CDR3 has 15 residues. Germline assignment: CDR1 MNHNS and CDR2 SASEGT. Trimming removed 6 bases from V and 6 bases from J; junction bases left unmatched: 4. The CDR3 coding sequence is TGTGCCAGCAGAGGACTAGCGGGGGGTGGCAATGAGCAGTTCTTC. Its protein product is CASRGLAGGGNEQFF.

The chain employs TRBV18 and TRBJ1-2; no firm D call. Germline V gene sequence: CDR1 KGHSH, CDR2 LQKENI. The V end lost 2 bases, the J end lost 2 bases, and 3 bases lay between the germline ends. The CDR3 extends over 12 amino acids. Here the CDR3 reads CASSPTNYGYTF. CDR3 sequence (DNA): TGTGCCAGCTCACCAACGAACTATGGCTACACCTTC.

The chain combines TRBV7-9 with TRBJ1-1, with D uncertain. This CDR3 has 12 residues. CDR1 and CDR2 from the germline V gene are SEHNR and FQNEAQ (reference sequence). Trimming removed 2 bases at V and 8 bases at J, with 9 bases between. CDR3 in amino acids: CASSLYASEAFF. CDR3 nucleotides: TGTGCCAGCAGCTTATATGCGTCGGAAGCTTTCTTT.

This chain joins TRBV5-4 and TRBJ2-3; the match to TRBD2 covers 8 bases. V shed 6 bases, J shed 8 bases, and the junction held 20 bases outside the gene matches. This CDR3 spans 17 amino acids. Germline-derived CDR1 and CDR2 are SGHNT and YYREEE (reference sequence). The CDR3, as DNA: TGTGCCAGCACACCCACCCGGACTAGCACTGCTCGGGGTACGCAGTATTTT. It specifies CASTPTRTSTARGTQYF.

The chain couples TRBV18 to TRBJ1-1; a weak D match, TRBD1 (5 bases). This CDR3 is 17 amino acids long. V was cut by 2 bases and J by 7 bases, with 23 bases left in between. In germline, CDR1 is KGHSH, CDR2 LQKENI. CDR3 coding DNA: TGTGCCAGCTCACCAACAGTCCAGGGCCCGGGGCGGGGTGAAGCTTTCTTT. It encodes CASSPTVQGPGRGEAFF.

V usage is TRBV9 and J usage is TRBJ2-2; tentative D call: TRBD1 (6 bases). Trimming pared 0 bases from V and 7 bases from J, leaving 16 bases between. This CDR3 comprises 16 residues. Germline V CDR1 and CDR2: SGDLS, YYNGEE. The CDR3 loop reads CASSVAGLQGHGELFF. Here the CDR3 DNA reads TGTGCCAGCAGCGTAGCAGGGTTACAGGGTCACGGGGAGCTGTTTTTT.

For the CDR3, the DNA is TGTGCCAGCAGTCCCTGGACAGGGGGCTCTGTCACTGAAGCTTTCTTT. It translates to CASSPWTGGSVTEAFF. The chain employs TRBV27 and TRBJ1-1; 11 bases match TRBD1. The germline V gene encodes CDR1 MNHEY and CDR2 SMNVEV (reference sequence). V shed 5 bases and J 4 bases; nucleotides not matched to a gene: 9. The CDR3 has 16 residues.

The chain carries TRBV27 and TRBJ1-2; D uncertain. CDR1 and CDR2 (germline): MNHEY, SMNVEV (reference sequence). CDR3 length equals 15 residues. V gave up 1 base and J gave up 0 bases, with 9 bases separating them. CDR3 nucleotides: TGTGCCAGCAGTTTATTTTTTTCGGCTAACTATGGCTACACCTTC. This encodes CASSLFFSANYGYTF.

The chain links TRBV5-1 to TRBJ2-2; TRBD2 matches 12 bases. The CDR3 contains 20 residues. Germline lookup yields CDR1 SGHRS and CDR2 YFSETQ. The ends lost 4 bases at V and 1 base at J; junction bases unmatched: 14. CDR3 loop: CASSHRWRTSGAMNTGELFF. DNA for the CDR3: TGCGCCAGCAGCCACAGGTGGCGGACTAGCGGGGCGATGAACACCGGGGAGCTGTTTTTT.

J is TRBJ2-5 and V is TRBV29-1; TRBD1 agrees at 8 bases. The CDR3 loop spans 11 amino acids. The germline CDR1 and CDR2 sequences are SQVTM and ANQGSEA. V dropped 4 bases and J dropped 5; count of bases not matched to a gene: 0. The CDR3 DNA reads TGCAGCGTTGGACAGGGGGAGACCCAGTACTTC. It specifies CSVGQGETQYF.

This clone was observed a single time. The chain uses TRBV6-5 and TRBJ1-5; the D is unclear. V lost 4 bases and J 9 bases, leaving 10 bases between the germline ends. CDR1 and CDR2 from the germline V gene are MNHEY and SVGAGI. CDR3 length equals 12 residues. The CDR3 DNA reads as TGTGCCAGCAGTTCTCGGGGATCGCCCCAGCATTTT. It specifies CASSSRGSPQHF.

The CDR3 nucleotides are TGCAGCGTTGGGGGAAGCAATCAGCCCCAGCATTTT. It yields the protein CSVGGSNQPQHF. The J gene is TRBJ1-5, the V gene TRBV29-1; D gene uncertain. The V and J ends lost 4 bases and 1 base respectively, with 5 bases between them. Germline-derived CDR1 and CDR2 are SQVTM and ANQGSEA. This CDR3 contains 12 residues. The whole variable domain, remainder taken from reference TRBV29-1 and TRBJ1-5, is SAVISQKPSRDICQRGTSLTIQCQVDSQVTMMFWYRQQPGQSLTLIATANQGSEATYESGFVIDKFPISRPNLTFSTLTVSNMSPEDSSIYLCSVGGSNQPQHFGDGTRLSIL.

On this clone: This same CDR3 is encoded by further DNA sequences in the sample. The J gene is TRBJ1-1, the V gene TRBV28; 10 nucleotides match TRBD1. Unmatched junction bases numbered 5, after V lost 6 bases and J lost 4 bases. CDR3 length equals 14 residues. The germline V gene has CDR1 MDHEN and CDR2 SYDVKM. The CDR3 DNA sequence: TGTGCCAGCAGAACGACAGGGGGCGGCACTGAAGCTTTCTTT. It yields the protein CASRTTGGGTEAFF.

For this clone: A junction end diverges from the germline sequence, so it may reflect a read error. V gene TRBV7-7 combines with J gene TRBJ2-2, with 8 positions matching TRBD1. Germline CDR1 and CDR2: SSHAT and FNYEAQ (reference sequence). This CDR3 spans 14 amino acids. CDR3 bases: TGTGCTAGCAGCAAGACAGGGGTAACCGGGGAGCTGTTTTTT. This gives the protein CASSKTGVTGELFF. Full variable domain (outside the CDR3, taken from reference TRBV7-7 and TRBJ2-2): GAGVSQSPRYKVTKRGQDVTLRCDPISSHATLYWYQQALGQGPEFLTYFNYEAQPDKSGLPSDRFSAERPEGSISTLTIQRTEQRDSAMYRCASSKTGVTGELFFGEGSRLTVL.